Listed below are T cell receptor beta chains from one sample, sequenced in a study of CD8 T cells in ankylosing spondylitis. MiXCR was run by TCRdb on the 5' RACE reads, yielding one entry per CDR3 protein. The profile shows roughly 700,000 distinct CDR3 sequences, under 20% of them singletons. Sequencing was carried out using blood, either unsorted or a sorted T cell fraction (not recorded which). The receptor source for this set is a male donor with ankylosing spondylitis. Both conserved end residues are part of each CDR3. A D gene is named only where the DNA matches it firmly. Clone size is stated in some rows and not others, as once, few, many or a class when expanded.

cdr3_aa cdr3_nt v_call d_call clone_size j_call
CASSPQTGSTDTQYF TGCGCCAGCAGCCCCCAGACAGGAAGCACAGATACGCAGTATTTT TRBV4-1 - few TRBJ2-3
CASTNRGTGWTEAFF TGTGCCAGCACCAATCGTGGGACAGGGTGGACTGAAGCTTTCTTT TRBV5-6 TRBD1 few TRBJ1-1
CASSRPGTYGYTF TGTGCCAGCAGTAGGCCAGGGACCTATGGCTACACCTTC TRBV27 - many TRBJ1-2
CASSPGGLPYNEQFF TGTGCCAGCAGCCCCGGGGGGCTCCCCTACAATGAGCAGTTCTTC TRBV16 - few TRBJ2-1
CATSESRLPEKLFF TGTGCCACCAGCGAGTCGCGGTTACCTGAAAAACTGTTTTTT TRBV15 - - TRBJ1-4
CASSRLQGYGNQPQHF TGTGCCAGCAGTCGACTACAGGGATATGGCAATCAGCCCCAGCATTTT TRBV27 - - TRBJ1-5
CASSRRTTGSNEKLFF TGCGCCAGCAGCCGTCGCACGACAGGGAGTAATGAAAAACTGTTTTTT TRBV5-1 TRBD1 - TRBJ1-4
CASTFGNPDTQYF TGTGCCAGCACGTTCGGGAACCCAGATACGCAGTATTTT TRBV6-2/TRBV6-3 - few TRBJ2-3
CASSFFSGSSYNEQFF TGTGCCAGCAGCTTTTTTAGCGGGAGTTCCTACAATGAGCAGTTCTTC TRBV7-9 TRBD2 - TRBJ2-1
CASSQVFSGRGTDTQYF TGCGCCAGCAGCCAAGTCTTTAGCGGGAGAGGCACAGATACGCAGTATTTT TRBV4-1 TRBD2 - TRBJ2-3
CSAIVASGTPETQYF TGCAGTGCTATAGTGGCTAGCGGGACGCCGGAGACCCAGTACTTC TRBV20-1 TRBD2 - TRBJ2-5
CASRYRGGNTEAFF TGTGCCAGCAGGTACAGGGGCGGGAACACTGAAGCTTTCTTT TRBV2 TRBD1 - TRBJ1-1
CASRRTRNNSNQPQHF TGTGCCAGCAGACGGACACGCAACAATAGCAATCAGCCCCAGCATTTT TRBV6-1 - - TRBJ1-5
CASSLEPPPYNSPLHF TGTGCCAGCAGCTTAGAGCCCCCCCCCTATAATTCACCCCTCCACTTT TRBV7-2 - many TRBJ1-6
CASSPGLAGLTDTQYF TGTGCCAGCAGCCCCGGACTAGCGGGACTCACAGATACGCAGTATTTT TRBV12-3/TRBV12-4 TRBD2 few TRBJ2-3
CASSAVGGSVGGYTF TGCGCCAGCAGCGCGGTGGGGGGGTCCGTCGGAGGCTACACCTTC TRBV5-1 - - TRBJ1-2
CAWSVRGDGYTF TGTGCCTGGAGTGTACGTGGGGATGGCTACACCTTC TRBV30 - few TRBJ1-2
CASSHQKNTGELFF TGTGCCAGCAGCCATCAAAAAAACACCGGGGAGCTGTTTTTT TRBV3-1 - - TRBJ2-2
CASSVGTDPSYGYTF TGTGCCAGCAGTGTTGGAACAGACCCTTCCTATGGCTACACCTTC TRBV6-1 - - TRBJ1-2
CASSQGEGRLYEQYF TGCGCCAGCAGCCAAGGTGAAGGGAGGTTGTACGAGCAGTACTTC TRBV4-1 - few TRBJ2-7
CSAHGGGNTEAFF TGCAGCGCTCACGGGGGGGGGAACACTGAAGCTTTCTTT TRBV29-1 - - TRBJ1-1
CASSLRGQDGTEAFF TGTGCCAGCAGCTTAAGGGGACAGGACGGAACTGAAGCTTTCTTT TRBV7-9 TRBD1 - TRBJ1-1
CASSQDKIGGLGVHGELFF TGTGCCAGCAGCCAAGATAAGATCGGCGGACTAGGGGTTCACGGGGAGCTGTTTTTT TRBV4-2 TRBD2 few TRBJ2-2
CAWSVRGLAGNEQFF TGTGCCTGGAGTGTACGCGGCCTAGCGGGGAATGAGCAGTTCTTC TRBV30 TRBD2 - TRBJ2-1
CATSRVMENTEAFF TGTGCCACCAGCAGAGTTATGGAGAACACTGAAGCTTTCTTT TRBV15 - - TRBJ1-1
CASSYLPITSGGYNEQFF TGCGCCAGCAGCTACCTCCCGATCACTAGCGGGGGCTACAATGAGCAGTTCTTC TRBV4-1 TRBD2 few TRBJ2-1
CASSPGTGVWDTEAFF TGTGCCAGCAGCCCCGGGACAGGGGTTTGGGACACTGAAGCTTTCTTT TRBV4-2 TRBD1 few TRBJ1-1
CAISESLRSGGVYEQYF TGTGCCATCAGTGAGTCGCTTAGGTCGGGGGGAGTATACGAGCAGTACTTC TRBV10-3 TRBD2 - TRBJ2-7
CSARKGESEQFF TGCAGTGCCCGAAAGGGGGAAAGTGAGCAGTTCTTC TRBV20-1 - - TRBJ2-1
CATSRGLTGNEKLFF TGTGCCACCAGCAGAGGCCTAACAGGGAACGAAAAACTGTTTTTT TRBV15 - few TRBJ1-4
CASSEPGTQVGEQYF TGTGCCAGCAGCGAACCCGGGACCCAAGTTGGTGAGCAGTACTTC TRBV2 - - TRBJ2-7
CSPPDGTGRNTGELFF TGCAGCCCCCCGGATGGGACAGGCCGGAACACCGGGGAGCTGTTTTTT TRBV29-1 TRBD1 few TRBJ2-2
CSVELAGDQETQYF TGCAGCGTTGAACTGGCAGGAGACCAAGAGACCCAGTACTTC TRBV29-1 - - TRBJ2-5
CASSLAETSRDNEQFF TGCGCCAGCAGCTTGGCGGAGACTAGCCGGGACAATGAGCAGTTCTTC TRBV5-1 TRBD2 - TRBJ2-1
CSVRPGTANTGELFF TGCAGCGTCCGTCCCGGGACGGCAAACACCGGGGAGCTGTTTTTT TRBV29-1 - few TRBJ2-2
CSAIGTSGSISYNEQFF TGCAGTGCAATTGGGACTAGCGGGTCAATTTCCTACAATGAGCAGTTCTTC TRBV20-1 TRBD2 many TRBJ2-1